The entry below gives a single T cell receptor beta chain sequence along with its context. This sample stems from a study of control samples from healthy donors and cancer patients. Trimming took 1 base from V and 0 from J, leaving 10 bases between them. Per germline, CDR1 SGHTA and CDR2 FQGNSA. This CDR3 contains 16 residues. TCRdb keeps only in-frame clones here, not all; method: immunoSEQ multiplex PCR. Of 40,000 to 65,000 clones in the sample, roughly nine tenths were seen once. The sequence was obtained from a man in his sixties with head and neck cancer. The V gene is TRBV7-2, the J gene TRBJ1-5; no reliable D call. Sample: PBMCs. The CDR3, as DNA: TGTGCCAGCAGCTTAGGGGTTCCACATAGCAATCAGCCCCAGCATTTT. This sequence encodes CASSLGVPHSNQPQHF.